This TCR beta chain appears in the sequencing data of a study of tumor-infiltrating lymphocytes in localized non-small cell lung cancer. Notes on the study in general: No T-cell fraction difference was seen between IM1 and IM2 tumors. Tumor T-cell fraction was not associated with recurrence-free survival.

Germline loops: CDR1 SGHTA, CDR2 FQGTGA. Trimming took 3 bases from V and 5 from J, leaving 16 bases between them. The CDR3 totals 16 residues. A note on this clone: Its target is not known.

The method was immunoSEQ multiplex PCR; TCRdb's version includes in-frame clones alone and lacks a portion of them. The data hold approximately 16,000 clones, with about 45% observed a single time. The sample comprised lung tumor tissue. This receptor was taken from a human donor with non-small cell lung cancer. V usage is TRBV7-3 and J usage is TRBJ2-2; a weak D match, TRBD1 (6 bases). CDR3 loop: CASSFLQGTETGELFF. Written as DNA, the CDR3 is TGTGCCAGCAGCTTCCTACAGGGTACAGAAACCGGGGAGCTGTTTTTT.